This T cell receptor beta chain was recovered during a study of Graves' ophthalmopathy and Graves' hyperthyroidism. Background on the study: There was a collection of peripheral blood at initial diagnosis, before any treatment.

General study findings and limits: The model's prediction of ophthalmopathy progression had approximately 68% sensitivity and 72% to 80% specificity.

Scientists amplified the TCR beta CDR3 regions from RNA transcripts. An initial RT-PCR round employing HTBI primers preceded a second-round multiplex PCR. TCRdb independently ran MiXCR on the multiplex PCR reads; one entry per CDR3 protein. The repertoire has under 200,000 distinct CDR3 sequences, approximately 38% of them found once; the top ten carry around 5.8%. All donors with ophthalmopathy were recorded as having moderate-to-severe activity, CAS ≥3, NOSPECS ≥4 and a duration under 3 months. Additional autoimmune diseases, uncontrolled infections, pregnancy or lactation disqualified patients. In its sample, this clonotype was seen a few times. Its antigen is unidentified. Trimming cost V 4 bases and J 5 bases, with 11 bases left between them. The CDR3 runs 13 residues. Per germline, CDR1 PRHDT and CDR2 FYEKMQ (reference sequence).

The origin of this receptor is a woman in her forties with Graves' ophthalmopathy. The chain recombines TRBV13 with TRBJ2-5, with D perhaps matching TRBD1 (5 bases). Sequencing was done on a sample of peripheral blood. CDR3 DNA: TGTGCCAGCAGCTACGGCAGGGCTGAGACCCAGTACTTC. As protein: CASSYGRAETQYF.